The sequence of this T cell receptor beta chain was determined in a study of shared clonotypes between healthy human individuals. Libraries were prepared by immunoSEQ multiplex PCR; TCRdb keeps only in-frame clonotypes and omits some of them. Counted here are 180,000 or so clones, approximately 95% occurring once; the ten biggest clones make up around 0.067%. Recent vaccinations or acute infections were absent in the healthy HIV-negative adult donors. As to this clone: Its antigen is unidentified.

Findings and limits, study-wide: It was observed that approximately 5% of naive CD4 clonotypes were shared across several donors. Shared clonotypes across all four donors exceeded non-shared ones in generation probability. Naive subsets, compared against memory subsets, generally had larger estimated richness values.

Sequenced sample: naive CD4+ T cells sorted from blood. The subset here: CD45RA+ positively selected. The TCR comes from a woman aged 25-40 years in good health.

CDR3 DNA: TGCGCCAGCAGTGATAGCGGGAGAGGGGATGAGCAGTTCTTC. As protein: CASSDSGRGDEQFF. The chain is built from TRBV10-2 and TRBJ2-1; 9 positions agree with TRBD2. CDR1 is WSHSY and CDR2 is SAAADI in the germline V gene. Unmatched junction bases numbered 5, after V lost 3 bases and J lost 8 bases. This CDR3 has 14 residues.